One sample yielded the 4 T cell receptor beta chains listed below, sequenced in a study of shared clonotypes between healthy human individuals. Selected positively for CCR7 and CD45RO-negative, naive CD8 cells excluded terminally differentiated effector memory CD45RA+ cells. Clones were read by immunoSEQ multiplex PCR, and TCRdb kept only the in-frame ones, dropping some. The sample records about 680,000 clones, about 90% being singletons. Sequenced input: naive CD8+ T cells sorted from blood. These receptors were obtained from a man between 25 and 39 years old in good health.

The chain links TRBV2 to TRBJ2-1; D ambiguous. The V end lost 2 bases, the J end lost 1 base, and 12 bases lay between the germline ends. CDR1 SNHLY and CDR2 FYNNEI come from the germline V gene. The CDR3 has 16 residues. This chain's CDR3 is CASSETTSISYNEQFF. CDR3 coding DNA: TGTGCCAGCAGTGAAACGACTTCCATTTCCTACAATGAGCAGTTCTTC.

Here the CDR3 DNA reads TGTGCCAGCAGTGACCCCGCTCCCCCGATCAGGGACAGGAGAACAACTAATGAAAAACTGTTTTTT. It translates to CASSDPAPPIRDRRTTNEKLFF. This rearrangement joins TRBV6-4 to TRBJ1-4; TRBD1 aligns across 8 bases. V lost 2 bases, J lost 0 bases, and 20 bases stayed unmatched. This CDR3 region has 22 residues. The germline V gene has CDR1 MRHNA and CDR2 SNTAGT.

The V gene is TRBV7-8, the J gene TRBJ2-1, with TRBD2 matching 9 bases. Trimming at V came to 4 bases and at J to 12 bases, leaving 7 bases not matched to a gene. Germline V gives CDR1 SGHVS, CDR2 FQNEAQ. There are 13 residues in the CDR3. This CDR3 is CASSSRLAERQFF. Here the CDR3 DNA reads TGTGCCAGCAGCTCACGACTAGCGGAAAGGCAGTTCTTC.

The chain combines TRBV11-2 with TRBJ1-2; maybe TRBD1 (6 bases). Germline-derived CDR1 and CDR2 are SGHAT and FQNNGV. CDR3 length equals 15 residues. V was clipped by 5 bases and J by 3 bases, with 16 bases between them. Here the CDR3 DNA reads TGTGCCAGCAGCACCCTCCAGGGGCGGGACTATGGCTACACCTTC. This translates into CASSTLQGRDYGYTF.